The rows below give T cell receptor beta chains drawn from one sample of a study of blood T cell repertoires in COVID-19. Profiled with immunoSEQ multiplex PCR; TCRdb holds only in-frame clones, not every one. The sample has tens of thousands of clones, about nine tenths seen once. Source material: peripheral blood. The origin of the receptors is a young man with acute or convalescent COVID-19. The CDR3 runs from the conserved cysteine through the conserved F or W. D genes are given only for firm matches. The size entry is marked missing in some rows and otherwise reads once, few, many or a size class.

V,size,D,J,DNA,CDR3
TRBV29-1,.,.,TRBJ1-2,TGCAGCGTTGCTGAGGGGGACTATGGCTACACCTTC,CSVAEGDYGYTF
TRBV5-5,.,TRBD1,TRBJ1-2,TGTGCCAGCAGCAAGGACCCAAGGACAGGGGGTTATGGCTACACCTTC,CASSKDPRTGGYGYTF
TRBV4-1,few,.,TRBJ1-6,TGCGCCAGCAGCCAAGATCTGGGGCCTTATAATTCACCCCTCCACTTT,CASSQDLGPYNSPLHF
TRBV27,.,.,TRBJ2-1,TGTGCCACCAAAGACGGGTCCCTAGGTTACAATGAGCAGTTCTTC,CATKDGSLGYNEQFF
TRBV13,.,TRBD2,TRBJ2-5,TGTGCCAGCAGCCAACCGGGACTAGCGGAGAGAGAGACCCAGTACTTC,CASSQPGLAERETQYF
TRBV7-3,.,TRBD2,TRBJ2-1,TGTGCCAGCAGCACGGGACTAGCGGCGAATGAGCAGTTCTTC,CASSTGLAANEQFF
TRBV12-2,.,.,TRBJ1-6,TGTGCAAGTCGCCCCCGACAGAATTCACCCCTCCACTTT,CASRPRQNSPLHF
TRBV14,.,TRBD1,TRBJ1-2,TGTGCCAGCAGCCACGCATCCGGGACAGGGACTTCGGGCTATGGCTACACCTTC,CASSHASGTGTSGYGYTF
TRBV15,.,.,TRBJ1-4,TGTGCCACCAGCAGAGGGACAAGAGAAAAACTGTTTTTT,CATSRGTREKLFF
TRBV7-9,.,TRBD2,TRBJ2-5,TGTGCCAGCAGCTTAGAACTAGCGGGGAAGGGGACCCAGTACTTC,CASSLELAGKGTQYF
TRBV6-1,.,.,TRBJ1-6,TGTGCCAGCAGTGATCCAAATTCACCCCTCCACTTT,CASSDPNSPLHF
TRBV2,.,.,TRBJ1-3,TGTGCCAGCAATGACAGAAGCTCTGGAAACACCATATATTTT,CASNDRSSGNTIYF
TRBV5-1,.,TRBD1,TRBJ1-1,TGCGCCAGCACACGGACAGGGGGAGGGACTGAAGCTTTCTTT,CASTRTGGGTEAFF
TRBV19,few,.,TRBJ2-7,TGTGCCAGTAGCCCAGGGAGGGGGGTCTACGAGCAGTACTTC,CASSPGRGVYEQYF
TRBV7-8,.,TRBD1,TRBJ2-7,TGTGCCAGCAGCTCCGCAGGAGGGACAGGGAACGAGCAGTACTTC,CASSSAGGTGNEQYF
TRBV7-9,once,TRBD2,TRBJ2-1,TGTGCCAGCAGCTATAGCGGGGGGGATGAGCAGTTCTTC,CASSYSGGDEQFF
TRBV28,.,.,TRBJ1-5,TGTGCCAGGGGTGGACACCCGATGGGCAATCAGCCCCAGCATTTT,CARGGHPMGNQPQHF
TRBV12-3/TRBV12-4,.,.,TRBJ2-7,TGTGCCAGCAGTCTCCACCGGGGTGAGCAGTACTTC,CASSLHRGEQYF
TRBV28,.,TRBD1,TRBJ1-5,TGTGCCAGCAAGTTCTGGGACAGTGACGGCAATCAGCCCCAGCATTTT,CASKFWDSDGNQPQHF
TRBV7-6,.,TRBD2,TRBJ2-1,TGTGCCAGCAGCTTAAGGCCCGGGACTAGCGGGCCCAACAATGAGCAGTTCTTC,CASSLRPGTSGPNNEQFF
TRBV27,.,.,TRBJ2-1,TGTGCCAGCACCGCGGGGCTAAACAATGAGCAGTTCTTC,CASTAGLNNEQFF
TRBV18,.,TRBD2,TRBJ2-5,TGTGCCAGCTCACCCGTAGCGGGAGAAGAGACCCAGTACTTC,CASSPVAGEETQYF
TRBV21-1,.,.,TRBJ2-7,TGTGCCAGCAGCAAAGACAGGGGCTACGAGCAGTACTTC,CASSKDRGYEQYF
TRBV10-3,once,.,TRBJ2-3,TGTGCCACCCGTGATCCCAAAGCGGGCACAGATACGCAGTATTTT,CATRDPKAGTDTQYF
TRBV2,.,TRBD1,TRBJ1-6,TGTGCCAGCAGTGAAGCATTCCGGGACAGGGGAGGCTCACCCCTCCACTTT,CASSEAFRDRGGSPLHF
TRBV5-1,.,TRBD2,TRBJ2-3,TGCGCCAGCAGCTTTTCGTCTAGCGGGAGTTTAGATACGCAGTATTTT,CASSFSSSGSLDTQYF
TRBV7-6,.,.,TRBJ2-2,TGTGCCAGCAGCCCCCATTTGACTAGTTCGGGCGGGGAGCTGTTTTTT,CASSPHLTSSGGELFF
TRBV4-1,.,TRBD1,TRBJ2-7,TGCGCCAGCAGCCACGTGGGACAGGGGTTCGAGCAGTACTTC,CASSHVGQGFEQYF
TRBV7-6,.,TRBD1,TRBJ2-3,TGTGCCAGCAGCTTAGGAACCAACAGGGGGACAGATACGCAGTATTTT,CASSLGTNRGTDTQYF
TRBV7-9,.,.,TRBJ1-1,TGTGCCAGCAGCTACCTACAGGGTCGGGCTGAAGCTTTCTTT,CASSYLQGRAEAFF
TRBV5-6,.,.,TRBJ2-1,TGTGCCAGCAGCTTGGCCCACAGGGGAGGGCAGTTCTTC,CASSLAHRGGQFF
TRBV28,once,.,TRBJ2-7,TGTGCCAGCAGTTTACGCAGCAGGGGGGTCGGCGAGCAGTACTTC,CASSLRSRGVGEQYF
TRBV27,.,TRBD1,TRBJ2-7,TGTGCCAGCAGCCGACAGGGGGCCATCGAGCAGTACTTC,CASSRQGAIEQYF
TRBV28,once,TRBD1,TRBJ1-5,TGTGCCAGCAGCCGGACGGGACAGGGGAGTAATCAGCCCCAGCATTTT,CASSRTGQGSNQPQHF
TRBV7-2,.,.,TRBJ2-3,TGTGCCAGCAGCTTTAAGCGGGCCACAGATACGCAGTATTTT,CASSFKRATDTQYF
TRBV5-4,.,TRBD1,TRBJ2-5,TGTGCCAGCAGTAAACAGGGGGCCCAAGAGACCCAGTACTTC,CASSKQGAQETQYF
TRBV28,.,TRBD1,TRBJ2-1,TGTGCCAGCAGTTCGGGGGGGACAGGGGGCAATGAGCAGTTCTTC,CASSSGGTGGNEQFF
TRBV10-2,.,.,TRBJ2-7,TGCGCCAGCAGTACGGGGGTCTCCTACGAGCAGTACTTC,CASSTGVSYEQYF
TRBV27,few,TRBD2,TRBJ2-7,TGTGCCAGCAGCCGGACCGGGACTAGCGGGAGGGAGCAGTACTTC,CASSRTGTSGREQYF
TRBV7-8,.,TRBD2,TRBJ2-2,TGTGCCAGCAGCCGAGGGACTACCCAAACCGGGGAGCTGTTTTTT,CASSRGTTQTGELFF
TRBV28,.,.,TRBJ1-1,TGTGCCAGCAGTTCACCGGGGGGTAACACTGAAGCTTTCTTT,CASSSPGGNTEAFF
TRBV18,.,TRBD2,TRBJ2-3,TGTGCCAGCTCATCGGGACTAACCGCGATAGGGGCGCAGTATTTT,CASSSGLTAIGAQYF
TRBV19,.,TRBD2,TRBJ2-2,TGTGCCAGTACCATAGCGGGACTTAACACCGGGGAGCTGTTTTTT,CASTIAGLNTGELFF
TRBV5-1,.,TRBD1,TRBJ2-3,TGCGCCAGCAGTGAACAGGGGGCTGTGGATACGCAGTATTTT,CASSEQGAVDTQYF
TRBV10-3,.,.,TRBJ1-1,TGTGCCATCCGGGGTATGAACACTGAAGCTTTCTTT,CAIRGMNTEAFF
TRBV28,once,TRBD2,TRBJ2-4,TGTGCCAGCAGCTCAAGCGGGAGCGTAGCCAAAAACATTCAGTACTTC,CASSSSGSVAKNIQYF